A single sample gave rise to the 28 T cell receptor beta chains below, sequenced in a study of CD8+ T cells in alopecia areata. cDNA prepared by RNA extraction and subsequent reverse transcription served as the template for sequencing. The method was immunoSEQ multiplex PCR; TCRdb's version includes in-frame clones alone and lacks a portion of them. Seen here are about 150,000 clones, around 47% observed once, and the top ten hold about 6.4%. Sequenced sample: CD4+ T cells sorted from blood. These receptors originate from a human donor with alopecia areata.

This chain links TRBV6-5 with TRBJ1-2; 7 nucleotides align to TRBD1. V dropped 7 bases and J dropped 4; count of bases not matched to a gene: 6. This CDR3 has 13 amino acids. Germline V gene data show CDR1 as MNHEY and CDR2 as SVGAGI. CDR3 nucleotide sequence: TGTGCCAGCACAGCAGGGGGTACCTATGGCTACACCTTC. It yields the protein CASTAGGTYGYTF.

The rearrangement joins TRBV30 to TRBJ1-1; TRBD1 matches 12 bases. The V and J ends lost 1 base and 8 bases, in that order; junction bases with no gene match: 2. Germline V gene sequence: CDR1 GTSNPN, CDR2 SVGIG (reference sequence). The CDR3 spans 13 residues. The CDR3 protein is CAWSAGQGAEAFF. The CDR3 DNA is TGTGCCTGGAGTGCGGGACAGGGGGCCGAAGCTTTCTTT.

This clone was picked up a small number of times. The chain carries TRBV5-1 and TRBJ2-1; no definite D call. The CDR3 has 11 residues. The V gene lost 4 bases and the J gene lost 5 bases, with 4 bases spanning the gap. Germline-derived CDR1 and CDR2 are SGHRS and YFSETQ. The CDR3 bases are TGCGCCAGCAGCGCCCACAATGAGCAGTTCTTC. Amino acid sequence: CASSAHNEQFF.

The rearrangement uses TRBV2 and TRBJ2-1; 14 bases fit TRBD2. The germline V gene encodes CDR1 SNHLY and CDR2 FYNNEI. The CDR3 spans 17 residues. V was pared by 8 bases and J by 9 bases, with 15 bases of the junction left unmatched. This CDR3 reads CASGGGRLAGGRSEQFF. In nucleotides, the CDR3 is TGTGCCAGCGGTGGGGGTCGACTAGCGGGAGGGCGAAGTGAGCAGTTCTTC.

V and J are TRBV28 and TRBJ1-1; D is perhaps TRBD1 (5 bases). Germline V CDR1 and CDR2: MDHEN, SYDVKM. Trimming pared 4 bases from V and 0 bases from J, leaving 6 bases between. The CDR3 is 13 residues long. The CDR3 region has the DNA TGTGCCAGCAGTTCGGACATGAACACTGAAGCTTTCTTT. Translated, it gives CASSSDMNTEAFF.

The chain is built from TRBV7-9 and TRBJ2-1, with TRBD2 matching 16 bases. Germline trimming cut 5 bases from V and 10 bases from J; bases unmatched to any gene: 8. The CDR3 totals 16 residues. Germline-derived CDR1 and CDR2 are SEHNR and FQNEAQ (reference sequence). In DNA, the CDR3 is TGTGCCAGCAGCCCAACGGGACTAGCGGGAGGGGGCGAGCAGTTCTTC. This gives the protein CASSPTGLAGGGEQFF.

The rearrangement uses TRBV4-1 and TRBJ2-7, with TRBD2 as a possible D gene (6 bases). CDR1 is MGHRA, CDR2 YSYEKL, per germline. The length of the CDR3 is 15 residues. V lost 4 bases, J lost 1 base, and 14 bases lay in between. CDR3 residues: CASSPSGLLSYEQYF. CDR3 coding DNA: TGCGCCAGCAGCCCTTCGGGACTGTTATCCTACGAGCAGTACTTC.

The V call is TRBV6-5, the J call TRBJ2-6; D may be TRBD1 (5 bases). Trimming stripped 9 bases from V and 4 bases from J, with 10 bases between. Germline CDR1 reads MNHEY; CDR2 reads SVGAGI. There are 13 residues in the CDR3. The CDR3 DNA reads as TGTGCCAGTTCAGGGTTCGGGGCCAACGTCCTGACTTTC. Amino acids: CASSGFGANVLTF.

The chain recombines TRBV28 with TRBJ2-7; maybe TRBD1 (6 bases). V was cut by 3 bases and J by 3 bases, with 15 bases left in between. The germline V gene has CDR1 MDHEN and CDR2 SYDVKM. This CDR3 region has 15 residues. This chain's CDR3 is CASSFWGRGGYEQYF. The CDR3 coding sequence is TGTGCCAGCAGTTTCTGGGGGAGAGGGGGCTACGAGCAGTACTTC.

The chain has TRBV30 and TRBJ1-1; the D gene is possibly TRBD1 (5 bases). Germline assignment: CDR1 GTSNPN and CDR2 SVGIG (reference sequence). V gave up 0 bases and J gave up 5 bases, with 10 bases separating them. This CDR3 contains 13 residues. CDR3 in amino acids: CAWSVQGATEAFF. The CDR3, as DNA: TGTGCCTGGAGTGTACAAGGGGCGACTGAAGCTTTCTTT.

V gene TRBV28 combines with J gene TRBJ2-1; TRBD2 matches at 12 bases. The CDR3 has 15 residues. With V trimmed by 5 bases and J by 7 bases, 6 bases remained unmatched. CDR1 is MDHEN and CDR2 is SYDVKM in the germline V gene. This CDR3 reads CASSTTSGRANEQFF. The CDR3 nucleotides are TGTGCCAGCAGTACGACTAGCGGGAGAGCGAATGAGCAGTTCTTC. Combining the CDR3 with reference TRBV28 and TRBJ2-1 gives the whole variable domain DVKVTQSSRYLVKRTGEKVFLECVQDMDHENMFWYRQDPGLGLRLIYFSYDVKMKEKGDIPEGYSVSREKKERFSLILESASTNQTSMYLCASSTTSGRANEQFFGPGTRLTVL.

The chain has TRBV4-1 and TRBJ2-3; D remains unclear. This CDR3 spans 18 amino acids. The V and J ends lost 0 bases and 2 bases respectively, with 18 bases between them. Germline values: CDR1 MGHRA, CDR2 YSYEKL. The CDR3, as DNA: TGCGCCAGCAGCCAAGACCCCGGACGGCCGGGTCCCACAGATACGCAGTATTTT. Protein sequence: CASSQDPGRPGPTDTQYF.

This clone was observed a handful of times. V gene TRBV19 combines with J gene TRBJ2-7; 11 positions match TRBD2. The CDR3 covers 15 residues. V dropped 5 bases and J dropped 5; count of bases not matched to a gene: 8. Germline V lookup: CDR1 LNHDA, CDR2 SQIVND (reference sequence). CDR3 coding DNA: TGTGCCAGTAGTGATAGCGGGAGGGCCGTCCACGAGCAGTACTTC. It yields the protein CASSDSGRAVHEQYF. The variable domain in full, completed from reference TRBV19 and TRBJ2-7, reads DGGITQSPKYLFRKEGQNVTLSCEQNLNHDAMYWYRQDPGQGLRLIYYSQIVNDFQKGDIAEGYSVSREKKESFPLTVTSAQKNPTAFYLCASSDSGRAVHEQYFGPGTRLTVT.

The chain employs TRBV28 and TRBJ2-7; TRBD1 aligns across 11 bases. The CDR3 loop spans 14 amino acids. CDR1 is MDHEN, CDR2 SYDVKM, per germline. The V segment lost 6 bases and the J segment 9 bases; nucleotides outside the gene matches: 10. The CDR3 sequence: CASRSGTGGLWQYF. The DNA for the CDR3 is TGTGCCAGCAGGTCCGGGACAGGGGGACTATGGCAGTACTTC.

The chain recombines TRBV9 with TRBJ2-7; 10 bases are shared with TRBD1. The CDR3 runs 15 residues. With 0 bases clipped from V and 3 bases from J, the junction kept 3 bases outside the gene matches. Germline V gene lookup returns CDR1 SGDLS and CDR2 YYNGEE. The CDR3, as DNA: TGTGCCAGCAGCGTAGATGGGACAGGGGTCTACGAGCAGTACTTC. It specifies CASSVDGTGVYEQYF.

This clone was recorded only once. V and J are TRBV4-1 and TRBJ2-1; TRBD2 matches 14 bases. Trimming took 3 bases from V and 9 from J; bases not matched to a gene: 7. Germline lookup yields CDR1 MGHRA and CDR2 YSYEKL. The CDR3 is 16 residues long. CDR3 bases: TGCGCCAGCAGCCATGCCGGACTAGCGGGAGGTTTTGAGCAGTTCTTC. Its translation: CASSHAGLAGGFEQFF.

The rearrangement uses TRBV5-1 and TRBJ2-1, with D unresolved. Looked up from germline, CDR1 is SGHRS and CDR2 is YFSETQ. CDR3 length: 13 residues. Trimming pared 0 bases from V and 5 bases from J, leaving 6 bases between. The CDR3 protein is CASSLVRHNEQFF. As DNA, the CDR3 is TGCGCCAGCAGCTTGGTCCGACACAATGAGCAGTTCTTC.

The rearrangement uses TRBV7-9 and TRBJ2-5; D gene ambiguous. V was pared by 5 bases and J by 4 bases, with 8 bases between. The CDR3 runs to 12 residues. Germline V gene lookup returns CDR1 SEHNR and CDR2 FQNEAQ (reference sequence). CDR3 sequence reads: CASSSPLETQYF. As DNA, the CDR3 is TGTGCCAGCAGCAGTCCGCTAGAGACCCAGTACTTC.

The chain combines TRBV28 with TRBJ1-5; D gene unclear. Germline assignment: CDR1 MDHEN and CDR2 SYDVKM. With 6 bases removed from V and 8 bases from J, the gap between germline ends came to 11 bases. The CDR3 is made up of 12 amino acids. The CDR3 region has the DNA TGTGCCAGCAGCCCAATCGGGGAGCCCCAGCATTTT. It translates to CASSPIGEPQHF.

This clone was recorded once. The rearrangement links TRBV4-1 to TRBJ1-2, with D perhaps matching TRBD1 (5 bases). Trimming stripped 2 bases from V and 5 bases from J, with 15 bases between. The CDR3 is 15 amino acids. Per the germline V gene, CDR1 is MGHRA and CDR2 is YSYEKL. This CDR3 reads CASSQMSGGEYGYTF. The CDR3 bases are TGCGCCAGCAGCCAAATGTCCGGGGGAGAATATGGCTACACCTTC.

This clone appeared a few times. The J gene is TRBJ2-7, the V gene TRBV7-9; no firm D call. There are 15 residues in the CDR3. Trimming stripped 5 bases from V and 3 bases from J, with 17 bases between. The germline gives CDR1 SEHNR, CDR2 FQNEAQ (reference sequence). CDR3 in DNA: TGTGCCAGCAGCCCGAGATGGAACAGAGGCTACGAGCAGTACTTC. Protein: CASSPRWNRGYEQYF.

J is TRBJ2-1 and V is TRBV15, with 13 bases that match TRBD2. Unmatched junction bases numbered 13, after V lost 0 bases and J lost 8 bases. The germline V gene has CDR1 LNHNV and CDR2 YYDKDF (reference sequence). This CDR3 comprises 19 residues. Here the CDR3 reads CATSRDLRGTSGNAHEQFF. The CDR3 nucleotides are TGTGCCACCAGCAGAGATCTGAGGGGGACTAGCGGGAATGCTCATGAGCAGTTCTTC.

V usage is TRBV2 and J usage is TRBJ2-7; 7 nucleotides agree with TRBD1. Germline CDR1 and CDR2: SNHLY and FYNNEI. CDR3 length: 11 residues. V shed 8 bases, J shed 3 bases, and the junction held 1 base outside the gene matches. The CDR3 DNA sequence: TGTGCCAGCGGGGACAGCTACGAGCAGTACTTC. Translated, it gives CASGDSYEQYF. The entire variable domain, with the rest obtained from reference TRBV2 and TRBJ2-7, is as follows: EPEVTQTPSHQVTQMGQEVILRCVPISNHLYFYWYRQILGQKVEFLVSFYNNEISEKSEIFDDQFSVERPDGSNFTLKIRSTKLEDSAMYFCASGDSYEQYFGPGTRLTVT.

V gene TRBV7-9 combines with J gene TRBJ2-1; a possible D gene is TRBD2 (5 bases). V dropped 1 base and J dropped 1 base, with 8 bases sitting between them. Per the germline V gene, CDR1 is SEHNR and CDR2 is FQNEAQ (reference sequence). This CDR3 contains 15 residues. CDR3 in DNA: TGTGCCAGCAGCTTAGGCGGAGGATCCTACAATGAGCAGTTCTTC. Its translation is CASSLGGGSYNEQFF.

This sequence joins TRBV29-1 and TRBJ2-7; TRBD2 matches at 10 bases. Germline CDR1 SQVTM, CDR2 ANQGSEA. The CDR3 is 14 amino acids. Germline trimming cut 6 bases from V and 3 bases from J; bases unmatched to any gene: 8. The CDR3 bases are TGCAGCGTCGGGCCATTAGCGGGGGGCTACGAGCAGTACTTC. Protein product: CSVGPLAGGYEQYF.

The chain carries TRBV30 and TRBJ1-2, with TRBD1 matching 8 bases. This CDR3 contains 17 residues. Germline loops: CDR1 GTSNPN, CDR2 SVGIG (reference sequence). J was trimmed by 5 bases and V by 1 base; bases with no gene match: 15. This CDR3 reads CAWSGQGATLRSYGYTF. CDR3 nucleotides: TGTGCCTGGAGTGGTCAGGGGGCGACGCTGAGAAGTTATGGCTACACCTTC. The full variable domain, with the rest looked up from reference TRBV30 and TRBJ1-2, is SQTIHQWPATLVQPVGSPLSLECTVEGTSNPNLYWYRQAAGRGLQLLFYSVGIGQISSEVPQNLSASRPQDRQFILSSKKLLLSDSGFYLCAWSGQGATLRSYGYTFGSGTRLTVV.

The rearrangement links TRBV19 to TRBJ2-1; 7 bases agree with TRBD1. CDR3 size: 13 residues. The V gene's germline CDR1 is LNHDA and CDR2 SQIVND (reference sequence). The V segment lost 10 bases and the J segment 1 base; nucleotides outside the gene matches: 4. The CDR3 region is CATRQGSYNEQFF. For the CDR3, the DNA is TGTGCCACCAGACAGGGTTCCTACAATGAGCAGTTCTTC.

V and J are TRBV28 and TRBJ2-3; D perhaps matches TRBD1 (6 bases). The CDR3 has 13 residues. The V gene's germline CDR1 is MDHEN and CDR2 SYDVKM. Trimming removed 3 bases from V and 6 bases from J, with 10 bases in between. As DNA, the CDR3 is TGTGCCAGCAGTTTTTGGGGGCCCGATACGCAGTATTTT. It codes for CASSFWGPDTQYF.